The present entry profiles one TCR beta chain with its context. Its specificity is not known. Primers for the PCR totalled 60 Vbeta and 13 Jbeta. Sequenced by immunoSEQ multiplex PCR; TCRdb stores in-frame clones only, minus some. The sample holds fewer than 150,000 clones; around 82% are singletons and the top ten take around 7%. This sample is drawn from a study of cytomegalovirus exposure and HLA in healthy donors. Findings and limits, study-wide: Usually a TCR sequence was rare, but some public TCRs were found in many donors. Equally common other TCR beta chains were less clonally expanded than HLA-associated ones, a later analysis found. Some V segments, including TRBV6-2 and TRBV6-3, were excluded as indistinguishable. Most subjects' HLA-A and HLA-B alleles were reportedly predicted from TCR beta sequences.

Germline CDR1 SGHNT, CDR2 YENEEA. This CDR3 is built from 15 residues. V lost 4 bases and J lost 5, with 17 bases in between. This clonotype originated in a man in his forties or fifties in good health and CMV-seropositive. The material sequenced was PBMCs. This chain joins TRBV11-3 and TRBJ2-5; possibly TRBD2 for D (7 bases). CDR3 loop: CASSSARGGGETQYF. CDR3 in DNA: TGTGCCAGCAGCTCGGCGCGGGGAGGGGGGGAGACCCAGTACTTC.